This T cell receptor beta chain is drawn from a study of T cell changes during pregnancy in multiple sclerosis. The data were produced by immunoSEQ multiplex PCR, yet TCRdb's version contains in-frame clones alone and is incomplete. The sample holds some 49,000 clones; roughly 89% are singletons and the top ten take about 5.1%. The source was peripheral blood, collected after pregnancy. The sequence came from a female donor in good health, enrolled as a control in a pregnancy study.

This CDR3 reads CASSVYRRTGNTGELFF. The CDR3 nucleotides read TGTGCCAGTAGTGTGTACCGGAGGACAGGGAACACCGGGGAGCTGTTTTTT. The chain combines TRBV19 with TRBJ2-2, with TRBD1 identical over 7 bases. Germline V gene data show CDR1 as LNHDA and CDR2 as SQIVND (reference sequence). CDR3 size: 17 residues. V was pared by 5 bases and J by 1 base, with 10 bases of the junction left unmatched.